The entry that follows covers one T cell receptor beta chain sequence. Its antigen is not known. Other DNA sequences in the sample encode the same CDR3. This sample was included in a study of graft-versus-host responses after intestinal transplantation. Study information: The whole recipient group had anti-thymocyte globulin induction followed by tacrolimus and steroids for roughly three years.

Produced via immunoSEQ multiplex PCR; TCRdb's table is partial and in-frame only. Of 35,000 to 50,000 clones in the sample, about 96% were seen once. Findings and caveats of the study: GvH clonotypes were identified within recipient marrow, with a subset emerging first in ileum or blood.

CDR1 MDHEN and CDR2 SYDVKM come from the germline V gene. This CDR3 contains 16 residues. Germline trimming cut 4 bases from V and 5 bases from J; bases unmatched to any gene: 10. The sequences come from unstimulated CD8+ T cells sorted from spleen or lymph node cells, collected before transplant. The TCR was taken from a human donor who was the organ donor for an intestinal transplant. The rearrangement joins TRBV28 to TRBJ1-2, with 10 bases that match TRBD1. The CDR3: CASSSPWTGGFYGYTF. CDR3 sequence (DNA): TGTGCCAGCAGTTCCCCCTGGACAGGGGGTTTTTATGGCTACACCTTC.